What follows are 4 T cell receptor beta chains derived from one specimen sequenced in a study of blood T cells in healthy people across ages. It was with a sample-barcoded 5' primer and a J-beta primer mix that a second PCR of roughly 7 to 12 cycles was run. One entry per CDR3 protein, called by TCRdb with MiXCR from the 5' RACE reads. The sample consists of 1.5 million to 2 million distinct CDR3 sequences, around half of them appearing once. Sequencing was done on a sample of blood. These receptors all come from a woman between 35 and 50 years old in good health.

This clonotype has only a few counts. The V call is TRBV29-1, the J call TRBJ2-7; 10 nucleotides line up with TRBD1. The end of the DNA aligns better with TRBJ2-5, so the J call may be wrong. The CDR3 runs 16 residues. Germline values: CDR1 SQVTM, CDR2 ANQGSEA. CDR3 loop: CSVGSFRDRGGETQYF. CDR3 DNA: TGCAGCGTTGGAAGCTTTCGGGACAGGGGTGGGGAGACCCAGTACTTC.

V and J are TRBV7-2 and TRBJ2-5; 7 bases align to TRBD1. V was pared by 6 bases and J by 5 bases, with 9 bases of the junction left unmatched. The germline V gene encodes CDR1 SGHTA and CDR2 FQGNSA. The CDR3 is 14 residues long. The CDR3, as DNA: TGTGCCAGCAGACGGACAGGTGCTAGGGAGACCCAGTACTTC. Protein product: CASRRTGARETQYF.

The rearrangement joins TRBV20-1 to TRBJ2-7, with D perhaps TRBD1 (6 bases). The germline V gene has CDR1 DFQATT and CDR2 SNEGSKA (reference sequence). The V gene lost 6 bases and the J gene lost 5 bases, with 17 bases spanning the gap. This CDR3 has 13 residues. DNA of the CDR3: TGCAGTGCGCCCGGGCCGCGACAGGACGAGCAGTACTTC. Amino acids: CSAPGPRQDEQYF.

The rearrangement joins TRBV6-2 or TRBV6-3 to TRBJ2-1; 9 nucleotides match TRBD1. V dropped 1 base and J dropped 4; count of bases not matched to a gene: 8. The CDR3 covers 17 residues. Germline values: CDR1 MNHEY, CDR2 SVGEGT. CDR3 in DNA: TGTGCCAGCAGTTACTGGGCCGGACAGGGGACATACAATGAGCAGTTCTTC. Protein product: CASSYWAGQGTYNEQFF.